Each of the 32 T cell receptor beta chains below was sequenced from the same sample in a study of cytomegalovirus exposure and HLA in healthy donors. The primer mix had 60 Vbeta and 13 Jbeta primers. Data came from immunoSEQ multiplex PCR; TCRdb stores just in-frame clones and leaves some out. The sample lists about 160,000 clones; about 81% were seen once. Sequencing input: PBMCs. These receptors originate from a woman aged 45 to 65 in good health and CMV-seropositive.

The rearrangement joins TRBV7-2 to TRBJ2-7; 8 nucleotides line up with TRBD2. V was pared by 4 bases and J by 4 bases, with 6 bases of the junction left unmatched. The CDR3 has 14 amino acids. Germline CDR1 is SGHTA and CDR2 is FQGNSA. The CDR3 loop is CASSWNGGVYEQYF. CDR3 DNA sequence: TGTGCCAGCAGCTGGAACGGGGGGGTGTACGAGCAGTACTTC.

Only a few counts were recorded for this clone. The chain joins TRBV27 to TRBJ1-5; D perhaps matches TRBD1 (6 bases). The CDR3 consists of 15 residues. CDR1 and CDR2 (germline): MNHEY, SMNVEV (reference sequence). Trimming removed 6 bases from V and 3 bases from J, with 15 bases in between. The DNA of the CDR3 is TGTGCCAGCAGCTTGACTGGGGGCGTCAATCAGCCCCAGCATTTT. It codes for CASSLTGGVNQPQHF.

The CDR3 DNA reads as TGTGCCAGCAGCACGGGACAGGGAAATGAGCAGTTCTTC. Amino acid sequence: CASSTGQGNEQFF. V and J are TRBV5-4 and TRBJ2-1; 9 bases line up with TRBD1. Trimming cost V 4 bases and J 7 bases; bases outside gene matches: 3. This CDR3 comprises 13 residues. The V gene's germline CDR1 is SGHNT and CDR2 YYREEE (reference sequence). Full variable domain (missing parts from reference TRBV5-4 and TRBJ2-1): ETGVTQSPTHLIKTRGQQVTLRCSSQSGHNTVSWYQQALGQGPQFIFQYYREEENGRGNFPPRFSGLQFPNYSSELNVNALELDDSALYLCASSTGQGNEQFFGPGTRLTVL.

In this sample, this clone turned up a few times. The V gene is TRBV19, the J gene TRBJ1-5, with 10 bases matching TRBD1. This CDR3 spans 14 amino acids. CDR1 is LNHDA, CDR2 SQIVND, per germline (reference sequence). The ends lost 8 bases at V and 7 bases at J; junction bases unmatched: 8. CDR3 sequence reads: CASWDRGPGQPQHF. The CDR3 coding sequence is TGTGCCAGTTGGGACAGGGGACCGGGGCAGCCCCAGCATTTT.

This rearrangement joins TRBV7-9 to TRBJ2-2; D call uncertain. Germline CDR1 and CDR2: SEHNR and FQNEAQ (reference sequence). This CDR3 is 12 amino acids long. V shed 6 bases and J shed 2 bases, with 4 bases lying between them. The CDR3 protein is CASSRNTGELFF. The CDR3 region has the DNA TGTGCCAGCAGTAGAAACACCGGGGAGCTGTTTTTT.

This clone was recorded only once. This sequence joins TRBV6-1 and TRBJ1-1; unclear D gene. This CDR3 is 13 amino acids long. Trimming pared 7 bases from V and 0 bases from J, leaving 9 bases between. The germline gives CDR1 MNHNS, CDR2 SASEGT. This CDR3 reads CASTKNLNTEAFF. Here the CDR3 DNA reads TGTGCCAGCACCAAAAACTTGAACACTGAAGCTTTCTTT.

The V call is TRBV19, the J call TRBJ1-5; D not resolved. Trimming cost V 3 bases and J 6 bases, with 12 bases left between them. The CDR3 extends over 14 amino acids. CDR1 and CDR2 (germline): LNHDA, SQIVND (reference sequence). The CDR3 sequence is CASSIREGGQPQHF. The CDR3 region has the DNA TGTGCCAGTAGTATTCGAGAGGGCGGTCAGCCCCAGCATTTT.

This clone showed up just once. The chain couples TRBV7-9 to TRBJ1-4; D call uncertain. The germline gives CDR1 SEHNR, CDR2 FQNEAQ (reference sequence). This CDR3 has 14 amino acids. Trimming left V 2 bases short and J 5 bases short, with 9 bases between. DNA of the CDR3: TGTGCCAGCAGCTTACTAGGAGGAAATGAAAAACTGTTTTTT. Protein product: CASSLLGGNEKLFF.

The chain employs TRBV5-1 and TRBJ2-3; the match to TRBD2 covers 7 bases. Per germline, CDR1 SGHRS and CDR2 YFSETQ. The CDR3 loop spans 15 amino acids. With 1 base clipped from V and 4 bases from J, the junction kept 6 bases outside the gene matches. The CDR3 bases are TGCGCCAGCAGCTTGAAGCGGGGACTGGCAGATACGCAGTATTTT. It encodes CASSLKRGLADTQYF.

The chain uses TRBV5-1 and TRBJ2-7; D perhaps matches TRBD1 (5 bases). CDR3 length equals 14 residues. The germline V and J ends were trimmed by 0 bases and 6 bases, with 13 bases remaining between them. CDR1 is SGHRS, CDR2 YFSETQ, per germline. The CDR3 nucleotides read TGCGCCAGCAGCTTGGTGGAGCCAAGGGGCGAGCAGTACTTC. Encoded protein: CASSLVEPRGEQYF.

The chain combines TRBV7-2 with TRBJ2-7; 8 positions agree with TRBD1. The CDR3 contains 15 residues. In germline, CDR1 is SGHTA, CDR2 FQGNSA. The V segment lost 7 bases and the J segment 2 bases; nucleotides outside the gene matches: 10. CDR3 region: CASTVTGTGAYEQYF. CDR3 nucleotide sequence: TGTGCCAGCACCGTAACCGGGACAGGAGCCTACGAGCAGTACTTC.

This chain's CDR3 is CASSSSGTPNYGYTF. CDR3 in DNA: TGCGCCAGCAGCTCCTCCGGGACACCAAACTATGGCTACACCTTC. This chain uses TRBV5-1 with TRBJ1-2, with D possibly being TRBD1 (6 bases). Germline V lookup: CDR1 SGHRS, CDR2 YFSETQ. Trimming left V 3 bases short and J 2 bases short, with 14 bases between. The CDR3 extends over 15 amino acids.

The V and J genes are TRBV2 and TRBJ2-2, with 7 bases lining up with TRBD1. Unmatched junction bases numbered 16, after V lost 1 base and J lost 8 bases. Per germline, CDR1 SNHLY and CDR2 FYNNEI. The CDR3 has 18 amino acids. CDR3 region: CASSEEHGKGAFTGELFF. The CDR3 DNA reads as TGTGCCAGCAGTGAAGAACACGGGAAGGGGGCCTTTACTGGGGAGCTGTTTTTT.

This clone appeared a single time. This chain uses TRBV29-1 with TRBJ1-1, with 8 bases fitting TRBD1. CDR1 and CDR2 from the germline V gene are SQVTM and ANQGSEA. The ends lost 3 bases at V and 4 bases at J; junction bases unmatched: 10. The length of the CDR3 is 15 residues. The CDR3 reads CSVDKTGAATTEAFF. CDR3 coding DNA: TGCAGCGTTGACAAGACAGGGGCTGCCACCACTGAAGCTTTCTTT.

This clone was counted between two and nine times. The rearrangement joins TRBV11-2 to TRBJ2-7; no definite D call. Germline values: CDR1 SGHAT, CDR2 FQNNGV. The CDR3 covers 12 residues. V was trimmed by 5 bases and J by 2 bases, leaving 7 bases between them. Here the CDR3 reads CASSTGPYEQYF. In nucleotides, the CDR3 is TGTGCCAGCAGCACGGGTCCCTACGAGCAGTACTTC.

This clone was detected only a few times. The rearrangement uses TRBV2 and TRBJ1-3, with D hard to call. The V gene lost 4 bases and the J gene lost 0 bases, with 4 bases spanning the gap. Per germline, CDR1 SNHLY and CDR2 FYNNEI. The CDR3 runs to 13 residues. CDR3 bases: TGTGCCAGCAGTGTTAGCTCTGGAAACACCATATATTTT. Its protein is CASSVSSGNTIYF.

This chain connects TRBV7-5 to TRBJ1-5; no DNA check was done on the table's D call, TRBD1. TRBV7-5 is a pseudogene locus. There are 16 residues in the CDR3. In DNA, the CDR3 is TGTGTCAGAAGCGCCCCAGATCGATATAGCAATCAGCCCCAGCATTTT. This gives the protein CVRSAPDRYSNQPQHF.

This chain uses TRBV2 with TRBJ2-5; the match to TRBD1 covers 7 bases. Judging by the DNA end, TRBJ2-7 fits better; the J call may be wrong. This CDR3 has 14 amino acids. The germline V gene encodes CDR1 SNHLY and CDR2 FYNNEI. CDR3 protein: CASSLWDSNNEQYF. In nucleotides, the CDR3 is TGTGCCAGCAGTCTCTGGGACAGCAATAACGAGCAGTACTTC.

Only one count was recorded for this clone. The chain couples TRBV5-1 to TRBJ2-1; 7 bases agree with TRBD2. V shed 0 bases, J shed 3 bases, and the junction held 6 bases outside the gene matches. Germline CDR1 is SGHRS and CDR2 is YFSETQ. This CDR3 is 16 amino acids long. The CDR3 here is CASSLESGTGYNEQFF. Written as DNA, the CDR3 is TGCGCCAGCAGCTTGGAAAGCGGGACTGGCTACAATGAGCAGTTCTTC.

This clone turned up a few times. The V and J genes are TRBV5-1 and TRBJ2-3; the match to TRBD2 covers 14 bases. V gave up 5 bases and J gave up 3 bases; unmatched junction bases: 14. Germline CDR1 reads SGHRS; CDR2 reads YFSETQ. The CDR3 is 19 amino acids. The CDR3 loop is CASSPLTSGGARVTDTQYF. The CDR3 DNA follows: TGCGCCAGCAGTCCCCTGACTAGCGGGGGGGCAAGGGTTACAGATACGCAGTATTTT. Together with reference TRBV5-1 and TRBJ2-3, the CDR3 gives the full variable domain: KAGVTQTPRYLIKTRGQQVTLSCSPISGHRSVSWYQQTPGQGLQFLFEYFSETQRNKGNFPGRFSGRQFSNSRSEMNVSTLELGDSALYLCASSPLTSGGARVTDTQYFGPGTRLTVL.

The CDR3 DNA reads as TGTGCCAGCAGCTTGGGGGGCATCGCTGAAGCTTTCTTT. Its protein product is CASSLGGIAEAFF. The chain carries TRBV5-6 and TRBJ1-1, with D tentatively TRBD1 (5 bases). The germline V gene encodes CDR1 SGHDT and CDR2 YYEEEE. This CDR3 is 13 amino acids long. With 0 bases removed from V and 6 bases from J, the gap between germline ends came to 9 bases.

The chain combines TRBV9 with TRBJ2-2, with TRBD1 matching over 11 bases. J lost 10 bases, V lost 0 bases, and 11 bases had no gene match. In germline, CDR1 is SGDLS, CDR2 YYNGEE. This CDR3 spans 17 amino acids. CDR3 sequence: CASSVGPRTGGMPELFF. The CDR3 nucleotides read TGTGCCAGCAGCGTAGGTCCAAGGACAGGGGGCATGCCGGAGCTGTTTTTT.

This clone was picked up a small number of times. The junction departs from germline at one end; a sequencing error may be responsible. The rearrangement joins TRBV9 to TRBJ2-2, with 10 bases aligning to TRBD2. This CDR3 region has 14 residues. Germline V lookup: CDR1 SGDLS, CDR2 YYNGEE. CDR3 DNA: TGTGCCAGCAGCATCAGCGGGGGGGCCGGAGAGCTGTTTTTT. This encodes CASSISGGAGELFF.

This clone was detected only a few times. The CDR3 spells CATSRDIVADEQFF. CDR3 coding DNA: TGTGCCACCAGCAGAGATATTGTCGCAGATGAGCAGTTCTTC. This chain connects TRBV15 to TRBJ2-1; no reliable D call. Trimming pared 0 bases from V and 8 bases from J, leaving 11 bases between. CDR3 length: 14 residues. Germline V gives CDR1 LNHNV, CDR2 YYDKDF (reference sequence). Full variable domain (rest looked up from reference TRBV15 and TRBJ2-1): DAMVIQNPRYQVTQFGKPVTLSCSQTLNHNVMYWYQQKSSQAPKLLFHYYDKDFNNEADTPDNFQSRRPNTSFCFLDIRSPGLGDTAMYLCATSRDIVADEQFFGPGTRLTVL.

This sequence joins TRBV5-4 and TRBJ2-3; the match to TRBD2 covers 14 bases. The CDR3 covers 15 residues. After removal of 0 bases from V and 10 bases from J, the junction contained 4 bases not matched to a gene. Germline CDR1 is SGHNT and CDR2 is YYREEE (reference sequence). The CDR3 nucleotides read TGTGCCAGCAGCTTGGAGGGACTAGCGGGGGCATCGCAGTATTTT. It specifies CASSLEGLAGASQYF.

The chain couples TRBV11-2 to TRBJ1-2; D gene uncertain. V was cut by 1 base and J by 5 bases, with 8 bases left in between. This CDR3 is built from 13 residues. In germline, CDR1 is SGHAT, CDR2 FQNNGV. The CDR3 DNA reads TGTGCCAGCAGCTTAGGTCCGGGGTATGGCTACACCTTC. Translated, it gives CASSLGPGYGYTF.

The sample holds a few counts of this clone. The chain recombines TRBV9 with TRBJ2-1; 12 bases match TRBD2. Germline CDR1 is SGDLS and CDR2 is YYNGEE. This CDR3 comprises 16 residues. The J segment lost 7 bases and the V segment lost 2 bases, leaving 7 bases of the junction unmatched. The CDR3 DNA sequence: TGTGCCAGCAGCGTTGCTAGCGGGGGGGCTGGGAATGAGCAGTTCTTC. Its protein is CASSVASGGAGNEQFF. The complete variable domain, with remaining parts taken from reference TRBV9 and TRBJ2-1, reads DSGVTQTPKHLITATGQRVTLRCSPRSGDLSVYWYQQSLDQGLQFLIQYYNGEERAKGNILERFSAQQFPDLHSELNLSSLELGDSALYFCASSVASGGAGNEQFFGPGTRLTVL.

This chain links TRBV7-9 with TRBJ1-5; D is unresolved. With 5 bases removed from V and 0 bases from J, the gap between germline ends came to 11 bases. This CDR3 comprises 15 residues. Germline CDR1 reads SEHNR; CDR2 reads FQNEAQ (reference sequence). CDR3 DNA: TGTGCCAGCAGCCACCATACTAGTAGCAATCAGCCCCAGCATTTT. Residues: CASSHHTSSNQPQHF. Together with reference TRBV7-9 and TRBJ1-5, the CDR3 gives the full variable domain: DTGVSQNPRHKITKRGQNVTFRCDPISEHNRLYWYRQTLGQGPEFLTYFQNEAQLEKSRLLSDRFSAERPKGSFSTLEIQRTEQGDSAMYLCASSHHTSSNQPQHFGDGTRLSIL.

This chain connects TRBV7-8 to TRBJ2-2, with D possibly TRBD1 on 5 matching bases. The CDR3 has 15 amino acids. The V end lost 1 base, the J end lost 3 bases, and 9 bases lay between the germline ends. The germline CDR1 and CDR2 sequences are SGHVS and FQNEAQ. In DNA form, the CDR3 reads TGTGCCAGCAGCTTAGGGCAGACAGACACCGGGGAGCTGTTTTTT. Encoded protein: CASSLGQTDTGELFF. The full variable domain, in which reference TRBV7-8 and TRBJ2-2 provide the parts outside the CDR3, is GAGVSQSPRYKVAKRGQDVALRCDPISGHVSLFWYQQALGQGPEFLTYFQNEAQLDKSGLPSDRFFAERPEGSVSTLKIQRTQQEDSAVYLCASSLGQTDTGELFFGEGSRLTVL.

The chain combines TRBV12-5 with TRBJ2-5, with D tentatively TRBD1 (7 bases). The CDR3 loop spans 16 amino acids. Trimming took 0 bases from V and 5 from J, leaving 16 bases between them. The V gene's germline CDR1 is LGHNT and CDR2 FRNRAP. CDR3: CASGLVLGRGAETQYF. For the CDR3, the DNA is TGTGCTAGTGGTTTGGTACTAGGCAGGGGGGCTGAGACCCAGTACTTC.

The chain uses TRBV7-3 and TRBJ2-1; TRBD2 matches 7 bases. The CDR3 covers 14 residues. V lost 5 bases to trimming and J lost 4 bases; unmatched junction nucleotides: 5. Per the germline V gene, CDR1 is SGHTA and CDR2 is FQGTGA. CDR3 coding DNA: TGTGCCAGCAGCCCGGGGGGAACTTACAATGAGCAGTTCTTC. This translates into CASSPGGTYNEQFF. The entire variable domain, with the rest obtained from reference TRBV7-3 and TRBJ2-1, is as follows: GAGVSQTPSNKVTEKGKYVELRCDPISGHTALYWYRQSLGQGPEFLIYFQGTGAADDSGLPNDRFFAVRPEGSVSTLKIQRTERGDSAVYLCASSPGGTYNEQFFGPGTRLTVL.

This chain uses TRBV4-1 with TRBJ2-3; 9 bases are shared with TRBD2. The CDR3 is made up of 18 amino acids. V lost 2 bases to trimming and J lost 6 bases; unmatched junction nucleotides: 15. CDR1 and CDR2 (germline): MGHRA, YSYEKL. The CDR3 spells CASSQSRAGLALPDTQYF. Here the CDR3 DNA reads TGCGCCAGCAGCCAAAGTAGGGCGGGACTAGCACTACCCGATACGCAGTATTTT.